A single sample is the source of the 29 T cell receptor beta chains below, sequenced in a study of T cells in Graves' hyperthyroidism and ophthalmopathy. RNA transcripts were the template for amplifying TCR beta CDR3 regions. A set of HTBI primers served as the primers for a first-round RT-PCR of the TCR CDR3. MiXCR, run by TCRdb on the multiplex PCR reads, gives a single entry per CDR3 protein. The profile covers approximately 620,000 distinct CDR3 sequences, with approximately 15% appearing a single time and more than 5% taken by the ten largest. Source material: blood. The receptor source for this set is a woman younger than 45 with Graves' hyperthyroidism that later progressed to Graves' ophthalmopathy.

At least ten counts were recorded for this clonotype. The chain has TRBV27 and TRBJ2-3; 13 bases agree with TRBD2. Germline V gene data show CDR1 as MNHEY and CDR2 as SMNVEV (reference sequence). The CDR3 consists of 16 residues. V shed 5 bases and J 2 bases; nucleotides not matched to a gene: 4. The CDR3 loop is CASSPGTSGATDTQYF. CDR3 DNA: TGTGCCAGCAGTCCCGGGACTAGCGGGGCCACAGATACGCAGTATTTT.

This clonotype was seen only a few times. The CDR3 sequence is CASSLRTGSLYEQYF. CDR3 sequence (DNA): TGTGCCAGCAGTTTACGAACGGGTTCGTTATACGAGCAGTACTTC. The chain recombines TRBV2 with TRBJ2-7, with no clear D. This CDR3 is built from 15 residues. CDR1 and CDR2 (germline): SNHLY, FYNNEI. The germline V and J ends were trimmed by 5 bases and 4 bases, with 18 bases remaining between them.

This clonotype appeared many times. V usage is TRBV29-1 and J usage is TRBJ2-7; 7 bases map to TRBD1. J lost 4 bases, V lost 1 base, and 4 bases had no gene match. CDR3 length: 13 amino acids. The germline V gene has CDR1 SQVTM and CDR2 ANQGSEA. The CDR3 reads CSVEGTGTYEQYF. The DNA of the CDR3 is TGCAGCGTTGAAGGGACAGGAACATACGAGCAGTACTTC.

The V call is TRBV5-6, the J call TRBJ2-2; possible D gene TRBD2, 7 bases. V lost 1 base to trimming and J lost 5 bases, with 15 bases between them. The CDR3 length is 16 residues. CDR1 and CDR2 from the germline V gene are SGHDT and YYEEEE. This CDR3 reads CASSLFGGPGTGELFF. CDR3 DNA sequence: TGTGCCAGCAGCTTGTTCGGGGGGCCTGGAACCGGGGAGCTGTTTTTT. Complete variable domain (other parts from reference TRBV5-6 and TRBJ2-2): DAGVTQSPTHLIKTRGQQVTLRCSPKSGHDTVSWYQQALGQGPQFIFQYYEEEERQRGNFPDRFSGHQFPNYSSELNVNALLLGDSALYLCASSLFGGPGTGELFFGEGSRLTVL.

The rearrangement links TRBV5-1 to TRBJ2-1, with D uncertain. The V end was cut by 4 bases, the J end by 8 bases, with 10 bases between. CDR1 is SGHRS and CDR2 is YFSETQ in the germline V gene. CDR3 length: 12 amino acids. CDR3 sequence (DNA): TGCGCCAGCAGCCCCTTGGTCGATGAGCAGTTCTTC. Amino acids: CASSPLVDEQFF.

At least ten counts were recorded for this clonotype. The genes are TRBV11-3 and TRBJ2-2; D gene ambiguous. CDR3 length equals 12 residues. Trimming shortened V by 4 bases and J by 9 bases, and 9 bases separated the two germline ends. Germline lookup yields CDR1 SGHNT and CDR2 YENEEA. The CDR3, as DNA: TGTGCCAGCAGCTCCCGACCCCGGGAGCTGTTTTTT. It translates to CASSSRPRELFF. The full variable domain, in which reference TRBV11-3 and TRBJ2-2 provide the parts outside the CDR3, is EAGVVQSPRYKIIEKKQPVAFWCNPISGHNTLYWYLQNLGQGPELLIRYENEEAVDDSQLPKDRFSAERLKGVDSTLKIQPAELGDSAVYLCASSSRPRELFFGEGSRLTVL.

This clonotype was detected many times. The J gene is TRBJ2-2, the V gene TRBV7-9, with TRBD1 matching over 7 bases. Germline V gives CDR1 SEHNR, CDR2 FQNEAQ (reference sequence). V lost 4 bases to trimming and J lost 1 base; unmatched junction nucleotides: 6. The CDR3 spans 16 residues. CDR3 residues: CASSSRTGENTGELFF. CDR3 sequence (DNA): TGTGCCAGCAGCTCCCGGACAGGCGAGAACACCGGGGAGCTGTTTTTT.

In this sample, this clonotype turned up many times. The rearrangement uses TRBV10-3 and TRBJ1-2; possibly TRBD1 for D (5 bases). The CDR3 has 13 residues. Germline V gives CDR1 ENHRY, CDR2 SYGVKD. V lost 5 bases and J 3 bases, leaving 10 bases between the germline ends. CDR3: CAISTDRYYGYTF. The CDR3 DNA follows: TGTGCCATCAGTACCGACAGATACTATGGCTACACCTTC.

The gene calls are TRBV12-3 or TRBV12-4 and TRBJ2-4, with 7 bases matching TRBD1. The CDR3 is 15 amino acids. J was trimmed by 4 bases and V by 6 bases; bases with no gene match: 9. The CDR3 nucleotides are TGTGCCAGCAGAGCCGGGACAGCCCGTAAAAACATTCAGTACTTC. This sequence encodes CASRAGTARKNIQYF.

This clonotype was seen many times. The chain is built from TRBV27 and TRBJ2-3, with 12 positions matching TRBD2. V was pared by 6 bases and J by 0 bases, with 7 bases of the junction left unmatched. This CDR3 comprises 17 residues. Germline CDR1 MNHEY, CDR2 SMNVEV (reference sequence). The CDR3 nucleotides are TGTGCCAGCAGGACTAGCGGGAGATACCTCAGCACAGATACGCAGTATTTT. Its translation is CASRTSGRYLSTDTQYF.

This clonotype occurred many times. The chain couples TRBV27 to TRBJ2-6; D not certain. CDR1 and CDR2 (germline): MNHEY, SMNVEV (reference sequence). This CDR3 has 15 amino acids. Deletions cut 3 bases from V and 2 bases from J, with 8 bases between. CDR3 nucleotides: TGTGCCAGCAGTTTCTCGAGAGCTGGGGCCAACGTCCTGACTTTC. This translates into CASSFSRAGANVLTF.

In the case of this clonotype: The junction and the germline gene differ at one end; a read error may be behind it. The chain carries TRBV4-1 and TRBJ2-1, with TRBD2 as a possible D gene (5 bases). The CDR3 runs to 16 residues. Germline V gene sequence: CDR1 MGHRA, CDR2 YSYEKL. This CDR3 is CASSQDPSDFLNGQFF. DNA of the CDR3: TGCGCCAGCAGCCAAGATCCATCGGACTTCCTCAATGGGCAGTTCTTC.

This clonotype has ten or more counts. V and J are TRBV9 and TRBJ1-2; TRBD1 agrees at 8 bases. Germline V gene lookup returns CDR1 SGDLS and CDR2 YYNGEE. The CDR3 has 14 residues. V trimming: 4 bases; J trimming: 2 bases; junction bases outside the gene matches: 4. The CDR3 coding sequence is TGTGCCAGCAGCTACCAGGGGGCCAACTATGGCTACACCTTC. Translating it yields CASSYQGANYGYTF. Complete variable domain (other parts from reference TRBV9 and TRBJ1-2): DSGVTQTPKHLITATGQRVTLRCSPRSGDLSVYWYQQSLDQGLQFLIQYYNGEERAKGNILERFSAQQFPDLHSELNLSSLELGDSALYFCASSYQGANYGYTFGSGTRLTVV.

This clonotype came up many times. The chain couples TRBV20-1 to TRBJ1-5; TRBD1 agrees at 7 bases. The V gene end was trimmed by 3 bases and the J gene end by 5 bases; junction bases not matched to a gene: 10. The CDR3 is 15 residues long. Germline loops: CDR1 DFQATT, CDR2 SNEGSKA (reference sequence). In DNA, the CDR3 is TGCAGTGCTAGCCGGACAGGCTTAAACGATCAGCCCCAGCATTTT. Its translation: CSASRTGLNDQPQHF.

This clonotype was detected many times. The chain couples TRBV5-1 to TRBJ2-5, with a possible D match to TRBD1 (5 bases). This CDR3 is 12 amino acids long. Germline CDR1 is SGHRS and CDR2 is YFSETQ. V lost 6 bases, J lost 7 bases, and 13 bases lay in between. The CDR3 protein is CASTRVWGTQYF. The CDR3 region has the DNA TGCGCCAGCACCAGGGTCTGGGGGACCCAGTACTTC.

The chain is built from TRBV18 and TRBJ2-1; no clear D gene. This CDR3 has 16 amino acids. The V gene's germline CDR1 is KGHSH and CDR2 LQKENI. Trimming stripped 0 bases from V and 1 base from J, with 10 bases between. CDR3 DNA: TGTGCCAGCTCACCACCGCTTGGAGAGTCCTACAATGAGCAGTTCTTC. It translates to CASSPPLGESYNEQFF.

This clonotype occurred many times. The V and J genes are TRBV3-1 and TRBJ2-1; 13 bases align to TRBD2. CDR3 length: 15 amino acids. Losses at the gene ends were 4 bases for V and 7 bases for J; bases not matched to a gene: 4. CDR1 and CDR2 from the germline V gene are LGHDT and YNNKEL (reference sequence). This CDR3 is CASSPLAGGGNEQFF. The CDR3 DNA sequence: TGTGCCAGCAGCCCACTAGCGGGAGGGGGGAATGAGCAGTTCTTC.

In this sample, this clonotype turned up many times. The genes are TRBV11-3 and TRBJ2-7; the D call may be TRBD1 or TRBD2 (5 bases each). The V end lost 3 bases, the J end lost 3 bases, and 9 bases lay between the germline ends. The V gene's germline CDR1 is SGHNT and CDR2 YENEEA. The CDR3 runs 13 residues. The chain's CDR3 is CASSLGDHYEQYF. The CDR3, as DNA: TGTGCCAGCAGCTTGGGGGACCACTACGAGCAGTACTTC.

The genes are TRBV11-2 and TRBJ2-1; 12 bases are shared with TRBD2. Trimming cost V 3 bases and J 7 bases; bases outside gene matches: 4. Germline-derived CDR1 and CDR2 are SGHAT and FQNNGV. CDR3 length equals 15 residues. This chain's CDR3 is CASSLWTSGNNEQFF. CDR3 sequence (DNA): TGTGCCAGCAGCTTGTGGACTAGCGGGAATAATGAGCAGTTCTTC.

This clonotype has only a few counts. This chain uses TRBV3-1 with TRBJ2-1; 7 bases match TRBD2. The CDR3 loop spans 15 amino acids. V trimming: 4 bases; J trimming: 0 bases; junction bases outside the gene matches: 3. CDR1 is LGHDT, CDR2 YNNKEL, per germline (reference sequence). The CDR3 loop reads CASSPTSYSYNEQFF. Written as DNA, the CDR3 is TGTGCCAGCAGCCCGACTAGCTACTCCTACAATGAGCAGTTCTTC.

The chain is built from TRBV18 and TRBJ2-3; TRBD2 might be the D (5 bases). Germline V gene lookup returns CDR1 KGHSH and CDR2 LQKENI. V gave up 4 bases and J gave up 7 bases, with 18 bases separating them. The CDR3 is 15 residues long. The CDR3 DNA follows: TGTGCCAGCTCACTACCCGGACTCCTCACGAATACGCAGTATTTT. As protein: CASSLPGLLTNTQYF. Drawing the rest from reference TRBV18 and TRBJ2-3, the complete variable domain is NAGVMQNPRHLVRRRGQEARLRCSPMKGHSHVYWYRQLPEEGLKFMVYLQKENIIDESGMPKERFSAEFPKEGPSILRIQQVVRGDSAAYFCASSLPGLLTNTQYFGPGTRLTVL.

Concerning this clonotype itself: This may be a read error, as it is one base from a much larger clone. J is TRBJ2-1 and V is TRBV18, with a possible D match to TRBD1 (6 bases). The V end was cut by 8 bases, the J end by 5 bases, with 25 bases between. Germline-derived CDR1 and CDR2 are KGHSH and LQKENI. This CDR3 region has 17 residues. The CDR3 DNA reads TGTGCCAGCCCATTCTCACTACAGGGATCTTCGGACAATGAGCAGTTCTTC. This gives the protein CASPFSLQGSSDNEQFF.

This clonotype was observed at least ten times. This chain joins TRBV5-5 and TRBJ2-1; tentative D call: TRBD1 (6 bases). The germline gives CDR1 SGHKS, CDR2 YYEKEE (reference sequence). The V and J ends lost 4 bases and 2 bases respectively, with 19 bases between them. The CDR3 contains 17 residues. CDR3 bases: TGTGCCAGCAGCCAGGAAATCCCCGGGACACCCTACAATGAGCAGTTCTTC. Translation gives CASSQEIPGTPYNEQFF.

This clonotype has at least ten counts. This chain uses TRBV10-3 with TRBJ2-7; D unresolved. This CDR3 region has 14 residues. Trimming stripped 6 bases from V and 6 bases from J, with 18 bases between. Germline V gene sequence: CDR1 ENHRY, CDR2 SYGVKD. CDR3 region: CAIRDGSPLSEQYF. Written as DNA, the CDR3 is TGTGCCATCAGGGACGGTTCCCCTTTGAGCGAGCAGTACTTC.

This clonotype was found a few times. This chain joins TRBV9 and TRBJ1-5, with 10 bases that match TRBD1. Germline V gene lookup returns CDR1 SGDLS and CDR2 YYNGEE. The CDR3 loop spans 15 amino acids. Trimming removed 0 bases from V and 6 bases from J; junction bases left unmatched: 3. This chain's CDR3 is CASSVGGDRGQPQHF. DNA for the CDR3: TGTGCCAGCAGCGTAGGGGGGGACAGGGGTCAGCCCCAGCATTTT. The full variable domain, in which reference TRBV9 and TRBJ1-5 provide the parts outside the CDR3, is DSGVTQTPKHLITATGQRVTLRCSPRSGDLSVYWYQQSLDQGLQFLIQYYNGEERAKGNILERFSAQQFPDLHSELNLSSLELGDSALYFCASSVGGDRGQPQHFGDGTRLSIL.

This clonotype was seen ten or more times. The chain joins TRBV27 to TRBJ2-5; D gene ambiguous. This CDR3 is 14 amino acids long. The germline gives CDR1 MNHEY, CDR2 SMNVEV (reference sequence). V shed 5 bases and J shed 1 base, with 11 bases lying between them. The CDR3 region has the DNA TGTGCCAGCAGTCCCCGGGCAGCCCAAGAGACCCAGTACTTC. Translation gives CASSPRAAQETQYF.

Of note for this clonotype: Since a much larger clone is just one base distant, this may be a read error. The chain has TRBV5-1 and TRBJ1-2; D is possibly TRBD1 (6 bases). V lost 4 bases to trimming and J lost 7 bases, with 17 bases between them. This CDR3 is 14 amino acids long. Germline V gene sequence: CDR1 SGHRS, CDR2 YFSETQ. In DNA form, the CDR3 reads TGCGCCAGCAGCCCCCCCGGGGGCCGGGGTGGCTACACCTTC. It translates to CASSPPGGRGGYTF.

This clonotype was picked up many times. The chain combines TRBV5-1 with TRBJ2-5; TRBD2 matches 7 bases. The V gene's germline CDR1 is SGHRS and CDR2 YFSETQ. The length of the CDR3 is 14 residues. V shed 0 bases and J 6 bases; nucleotides not matched to a gene: 5. The CDR3 sequence: CASSLGPGGKTQYF. The CDR3 DNA sequence: TGCGCCAGCAGCTTGGGTCCCGGGGGGAAGACCCAGTACTTC.

This clonotype was seen at least ten times. The chain uses TRBV7-2 and TRBJ2-1, with D possibly called TRBD1 or TRBD2 (5 bases each). CDR3 size: 15 residues. The V gene's germline CDR1 is SGHTA and CDR2 FQGNSA. Trimming removed 10 bases from V and 10 bases from J, with 26 bases in between. CDR3: CAIKTDRDGLGEQFF. The CDR3 bases are TGTGCCATCAAAACTGATAGGGACGGTTTGGGGGAGCAGTTCTTC.